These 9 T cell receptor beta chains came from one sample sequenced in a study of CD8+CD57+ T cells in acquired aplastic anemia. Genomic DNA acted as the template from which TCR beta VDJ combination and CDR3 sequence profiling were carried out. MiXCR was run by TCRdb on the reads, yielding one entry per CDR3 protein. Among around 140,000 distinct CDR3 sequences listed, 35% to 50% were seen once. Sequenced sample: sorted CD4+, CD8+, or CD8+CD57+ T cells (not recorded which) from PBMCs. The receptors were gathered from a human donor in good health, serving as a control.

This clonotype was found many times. This chain's CDR3 is CAGGTGGNTIYF. The CDR3 nucleotides are TGTGCCGGAGGGACAGGAGGAAACACCATATATTTT. The chain couples TRBV2 to TRBJ1-3; 8 positions agree with TRBD1. J gave up 4 bases and V 11 bases, and 4 bases lay outside the gene matches. The CDR3 runs to 12 residues. The germline V gene encodes CDR1 SNHLY and CDR2 FYNNEI.

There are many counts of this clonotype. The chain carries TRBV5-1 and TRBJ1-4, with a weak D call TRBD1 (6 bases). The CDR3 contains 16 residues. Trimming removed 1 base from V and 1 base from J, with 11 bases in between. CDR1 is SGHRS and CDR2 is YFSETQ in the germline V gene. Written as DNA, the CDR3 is TGCGCCAGCAGCTTGCAAGGGGGGCGAACTAATGAAAAACTGTTTTTT. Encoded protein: CASSLQGGRTNEKLFF.

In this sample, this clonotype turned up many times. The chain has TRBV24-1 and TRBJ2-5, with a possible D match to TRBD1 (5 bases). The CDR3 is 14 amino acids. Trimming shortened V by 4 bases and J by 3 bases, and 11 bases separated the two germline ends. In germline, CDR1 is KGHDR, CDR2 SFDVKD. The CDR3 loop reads CATSDPTGEETQYF. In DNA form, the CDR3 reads TGTGCCACCAGTGACCCAACAGGAGAAGAGACCCAGTACTTC.

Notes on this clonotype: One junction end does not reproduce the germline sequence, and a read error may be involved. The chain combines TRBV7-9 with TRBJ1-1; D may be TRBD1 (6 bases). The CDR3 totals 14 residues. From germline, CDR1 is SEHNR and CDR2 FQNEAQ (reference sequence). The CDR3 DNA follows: TGTGCCAGCGGCTTAACACAGGGGAACACTGAAGCTTTCTTT. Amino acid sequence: CASGLTQGNTEAFF. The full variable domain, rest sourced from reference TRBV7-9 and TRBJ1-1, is DTGVSQNPRHKITKRGQNVTFRCDPISEHNRLYWYRQTLGQGPEFLTYFQNEAQLEKSRLLSDRFSAERPKGSFSTLEIQRTEQGDSAMYLCASGLTQGNTEAFFGQGTRLTVV.

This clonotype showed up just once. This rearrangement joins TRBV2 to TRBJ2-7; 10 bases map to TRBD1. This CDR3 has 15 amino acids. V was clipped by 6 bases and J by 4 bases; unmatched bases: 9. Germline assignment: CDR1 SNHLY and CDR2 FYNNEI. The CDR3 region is CASSRGDRGGYEQYF. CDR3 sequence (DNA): TGTGCCAGCAGCCGAGGGGACAGGGGAGGGTACGAGCAGTACTTC.

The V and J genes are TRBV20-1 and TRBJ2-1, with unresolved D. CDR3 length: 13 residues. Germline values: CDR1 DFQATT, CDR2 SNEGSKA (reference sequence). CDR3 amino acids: CAAGPASYNEQFF. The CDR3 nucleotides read TGCGCTGCTGGACCGGCCTCCTACAATGAGCAGTTCTTC.

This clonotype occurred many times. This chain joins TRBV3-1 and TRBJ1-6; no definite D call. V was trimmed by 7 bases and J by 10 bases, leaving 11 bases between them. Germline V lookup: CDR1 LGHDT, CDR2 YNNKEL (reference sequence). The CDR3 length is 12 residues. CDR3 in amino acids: CASIGLGSPLHF. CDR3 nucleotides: TGTGCCAGCATTGGGCTTGGCTCACCCCTCCACTTT.

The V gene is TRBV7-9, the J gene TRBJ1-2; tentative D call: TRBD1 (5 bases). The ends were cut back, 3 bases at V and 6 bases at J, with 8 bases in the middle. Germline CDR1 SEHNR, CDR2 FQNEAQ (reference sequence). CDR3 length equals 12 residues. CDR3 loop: CASSLGTDGYTF. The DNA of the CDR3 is TGTGCCAGCAGCTTGGGGACGGATGGCTACACCTTC.

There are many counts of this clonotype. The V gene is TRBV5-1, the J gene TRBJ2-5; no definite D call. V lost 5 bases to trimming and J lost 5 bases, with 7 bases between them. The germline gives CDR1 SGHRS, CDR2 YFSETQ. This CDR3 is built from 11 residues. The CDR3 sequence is CASSDVETQYF. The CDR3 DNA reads TGCGCCAGCAGTGACGTGGAGACCCAGTACTTC.